This T cell receptor beta chain was documented in a study of T cells after yellow fever vaccination. The study's findings and limits: High-abundance clonotypes from the bulk population could contaminate FACS-sorted repertoires. Researchers report a weaker secondary response that nonetheless peaked faster, day 5 versus 15.

This clonotype has more than one count but fewer than ten. Its antigen is undetermined. CDR1 and CDR2 from the germline V gene are SGHRS and YFSETQ. The CDR3 totals 14 residues. V lost 5 bases and J lost 5; bases outside the gene matches: 9. It was through 5'RACE template switching that TCR cDNA was made, with a universal primer site and UMIs added. TCRdb processed the 5' RACE reads anew with MiXCR; each CDR3 protein has one entry. The sample includes approximately 250,000 distinct CDR3 sequences, 5.2% of them seen just once. The sequence was obtained from a man between 18 and 35 years old who received the YFV17D yellow fever vaccine. The V call is TRBV5-1, the J call TRBJ2-5; 7 nucleotides line up with TRBD2. Sample: CD4+ T cells sorted from PBMCs, taken on the day of the yellow fever booster vaccination. CDR3 sequence: CASSTETSYETQYF. The CDR3, as DNA: TGCGCCAGCAGTACCGAGACTAGCTACGAGACCCAGTACTTC.